These T cell receptor beta chains were read from a single sample in a study of T-cell memory formation after mild COVID-19. MiXCR, run by TCRdb on the 5' RACE reads, gives a single entry per CDR3 protein. The sample has about 320,000 distinct CDR3 sequences; around an eighth are singletons. Material: PBMCs or a T cell subset sorted from them (not recorded which). The receptors stem from a man aged 18 to 30 who had mild COVID-19 (a few samples of this study predate the infection). Cell type and time point are not known. The CDR3 runs from the conserved cysteine through the conserved F or W. D genes are given only for firm matches. Expanded clones are given a class, and other clones once, few, many or no size at all.

len: 13
v_gene: TRBV20-1
d_gene: TRBD2
abundance: -
j_gene: TRBJ2-3
CDR3nt: TGCAGCCATTTGGGTGGGGGGGAAGATACGCAGTATTTT
CDR3aa: CSHLGGGEDTQYF

len: 16
v_gene: TRBV4-1
d_gene: TRBD2
abundance: -
j_gene: TRBJ2-1
CDR3nt: TGCGCCAGCAGCCAAGAAGACGCGGGGGGGCGAGCTGAGCAGTTCTTC
CDR3aa: CASSQEDAGGRAEQFF

len: 14
v_gene: TRBV5-5
d_gene: -
abundance: few
j_gene: TRBJ1-5
CDR3nt: TGTGCCAGCAGCCTGGACAGTTTAGATCAGCCCCAGCATTTT
CDR3aa: CASSLDSLDQPQHF

len: 13
v_gene: TRBV5-1
d_gene: -
abundance: many
j_gene: TRBJ1-2
CDR3nt: TGCGCCAGCAGGCCTCTGGACAGCTATGGCTACACCTTC
CDR3aa: CASRPLDSYGYTF

len: 16
v_gene: TRBV5-1
d_gene: -
abundance: -
j_gene: TRBJ2-5
CDR3nt: TGCGCCAGCAGCTTGAGGCCGACTCAGATCCAAGAGACCCAGTACTTC
CDR3aa: CASSLRPTQIQETQYF

len: 14
v_gene: TRBV5-1
d_gene: -
abundance: -
j_gene: TRBJ2-1
CDR3nt: TGCGCCAGCAGCCAGCGGTCCTCCTACAATGAGCAGTTCTTC
CDR3aa: CASSQRSSYNEQFF

len: 13
v_gene: TRBV20-1
d_gene: -
abundance: once
j_gene: TRBJ1-2
CDR3nt: TGCAGTGCCACCGGTGGGACCCATCCTGGCTACACCTTC
CDR3aa: CSATGGTHPGYTF

len: 17
v_gene: TRBV6-5
d_gene: TRBD1
abundance: -
j_gene: TRBJ2-7
CDR3nt: TGTGCCAGCAGTTACTCGGGGACAGGGATATTATCCTACGAGCAGTACTTC
CDR3aa: CASSYSGTGILSYEQYF

len: 15
v_gene: TRBV11-2
d_gene: -
abundance: -
j_gene: TRBJ1-6
CDR3nt: TGTGCCAGCAGCTTATTTAACAGCCCTAATTCACCCCTCCACTTT
CDR3aa: CASSLFNSPNSPLHF

len: 16
v_gene: TRBV4-3
d_gene: -
abundance: -
j_gene: TRBJ1-2
CDR3nt: TGCGCCAGCAGCCAAGATACGCCAGAAAGATTATATGGCTACACCTTC
CDR3aa: CASSQDTPERLYGYTF

len: 16
v_gene: TRBV15
d_gene: TRBD1
abundance: -
j_gene: TRBJ2-2
CDR3nt: TGTGCCACCAGCAGATCACAGGGGGCAATCTCCGGGGAGCTGTTTTTT
CDR3aa: CATSRSQGAISGELFF

len: 16
v_gene: TRBV7-9
d_gene: TRBD1
abundance: -
j_gene: TRBJ1-4
CDR3nt: TGTGCCAGCAGCTTCGACAGGGGGCGCGTCAGAGAAAAACTGTTTTTT
CDR3aa: CASSFDRGRVREKLFF

len: 14
v_gene: TRBV10-1
d_gene: -
abundance: -
j_gene: TRBJ2-5
CDR3nt: TGCGCCAGCAGTGAGTCGGAAGGCCAAGAGACCCAGTACTTC
CDR3aa: CASSESEGQETQYF

len: 13
v_gene: TRBV21-1
d_gene: -
abundance: -
j_gene: TRBJ2-2
CDR3nt: TGTGCCGGGGGAAGGCAGGGAACCGGGGAGCTGTTTTTT
CDR3aa: CAGGRQGTGELFF

len: 15
v_gene: TRBV20-1
d_gene: -
abundance: -
j_gene: TRBJ1-5
CDR3nt: TGCAGTGCTAGAGATCAGCAGGAGCCAAATCAGCCCCAGCATTTT
CDR3aa: CSARDQQEPNQPQHF

len: 17
v_gene: TRBV19
d_gene: TRBD1
abundance: -
j_gene: TRBJ1-6
CDR3nt: TGTGCCAGTAGTATATGGGCCTCAGGGACAGGGGATTCACCCCTCCACTTT
CDR3aa: CASSIWASGTGDSPLHF

len: 15
v_gene: TRBV20-1
d_gene: -
abundance: -
j_gene: TRBJ1-2
CDR3nt: TGCAGTGCTAGAGATACAGGGTTGGGGGACTATGGCTACACCTTC
CDR3aa: CSARDTGLGDYGYTF

len: 15
v_gene: TRBV13
d_gene: TRBD1
abundance: once
j_gene: TRBJ2-7
CDR3nt: TGTGCCAGCAGCTTAAAAGGGGGACAGGGTTACGAGCAGTACTTC
CDR3aa: CASSLKGGQGYEQYF

len: 13
v_gene: TRBV7-2
d_gene: -
abundance: few
j_gene: TRBJ1-1
CDR3nt: TGTGCCAGCACCCTTGTCTTGGACACTGAAGCTTTCTTT
CDR3aa: CASTLVLDTEAFF

len: 18
v_gene: TRBV27
d_gene: TRBD2
abundance: -
j_gene: TRBJ2-3
CDR3nt: TGTGCCAGCAGTTCCACGGGGACTAGCGGGGGGACGAGAGATACGCAGTATTTT
CDR3aa: CASSSTGTSGGTRDTQYF

len: 13
v_gene: TRBV24-1
d_gene: TRBD1
abundance: -
j_gene: TRBJ2-1
CDR3nt: TGTGCCACCAGTGATTTCGACAGGGGCCCCCCGTTCTTC
CDR3aa: CATSDFDRGPPFF

len: 16
v_gene: TRBV7-9
d_gene: -
abundance: -
j_gene: TRBJ1-3
CDR3nt: TGTGCCAGCAGCTCATCGAGGAGGGGCGGCGGAAACACCATATATTTT
CDR3aa: CASSSSRRGGGNTIYF

len: 14
v_gene: TRBV7-7
d_gene: -
abundance: -
j_gene: TRBJ2-1
CDR3nt: TGTGCTAGCAGCTTACAACCCGTCGACGATGAGCAGTTCTTC
CDR3aa: CASSLQPVDDEQFF

len: 16
v_gene: TRBV18
d_gene: -
abundance: -
j_gene: TRBJ1-1
CDR3nt: TGTGCCAGCTCACCGGGGTCGGGCGTTTTGGGCACTGAAGCTTTCTTT
CDR3aa: CASSPGSGVLGTEAFF

len: 15
v_gene: TRBV4-3
d_gene: TRBD2
abundance: few
j_gene: TRBJ2-3
CDR3nt: TGCGCCAGCAGCCAACTAGCGGGGGTCAGAGATACGCAGTATTTT
CDR3aa: CASSQLAGVRDTQYF

len: 18
v_gene: TRBV9
d_gene: TRBD2
abundance: -
j_gene: TRBJ2-2
CDR3nt: TGTGCCAGCAGCACCCCCCGGTTCGGGGGGGAGGCTACCGGGGAGCTGTTTTTT
CDR3aa: CASSTPRFGGEATGELFF

len: 14
v_gene: TRBV20-1
d_gene: -
abundance: -
j_gene: TRBJ1-3
CDR3nt: TGCAGTGCCCGGCCGGGGGGGCCTGGAAACACCATATATTTT
CDR3aa: CSARPGGPGNTIYF

len: 13
v_gene: TRBV20-1
d_gene: -
abundance: few
j_gene: TRBJ1-1
CDR3nt: TGCAGTGCTAGAACAGCGTTTCCCACTGAAGCTTTCTTT
CDR3aa: CSARTAFPTEAFF

len: 15
v_gene: TRBV7-9
d_gene: TRBD2
abundance: few
j_gene: TRBJ2-3
CDR3nt: TGTGCCAGCAGTCTAACTAGCGGGGTTGAAGATACGCAGTATTTT
CDR3aa: CASSLTSGVEDTQYF

len: 15
v_gene: TRBV5-4
d_gene: TRBD2
abundance: -
j_gene: TRBJ2-7
CDR3nt: TGTGCCAGCAGCTTGGAAGCGGGGGGCCCTGTGGAGCAGTACTTC
CDR3aa: CASSLEAGGPVEQYF

len: 14
v_gene: TRBV4-1
d_gene: -
abundance: -
j_gene: TRBJ2-7
CDR3nt: TGCGCCAGCAGCCATCTGAGCGGGTACTACGAGCAGTACTTC
CDR3aa: CASSHLSGYYEQYF

len: 18
v_gene: TRBV4-2
d_gene: TRBD2
abundance: few
j_gene: TRBJ2-2
CDR3nt: TGTGCCAGCAGCCAAGAGGGCCTAGCGGTGGTGAACACCGGGGAGCTGTTTTTT
CDR3aa: CASSQEGLAVVNTGELFF

len: 12
v_gene: TRBV11-2
d_gene: -
abundance: -
j_gene: TRBJ2-1
CDR3nt: TGTGCCAGCAGCTCCTCCGGGGGCGCGCCGTTCTTC
CDR3aa: CASSSSGGAPFF

len: 14
v_gene: TRBV4-3
d_gene: -
abundance: -
j_gene: TRBJ1-6
CDR3nt: TGCGCCAGCAGCCAAGTTCGGCAGACTTCACCCCTCCACTTT
CDR3aa: CASSQVRQTSPLHF

len: 12
v_gene: TRBV20-1
d_gene: -
abundance: -
j_gene: TRBJ1-1
CDR3nt: TGCAGTGGGACCGGAGTATACACTGAAGCTTTCTTT
CDR3aa: CSGTGVYTEAFF

len: 12
v_gene: TRBV3-1
d_gene: TRBD2
abundance: few
j_gene: TRBJ2-3
CDR3nt: TGTGCCAGCAGCCCATCTAGCGGTGTGCAGTATTTT
CDR3aa: CASSPSSGVQYF

len: 11
v_gene: TRBV28
d_gene: -
abundance: many
j_gene: TRBJ2-1
CDR3nt: TGTGCCAGCAGTTTAAACAATGAGCAGTTCTTC
CDR3aa: CASSLNNEQFF

len: 13
v_gene: TRBV12-3/TRBV12-4
d_gene: -
abundance: few
j_gene: TRBJ2-1
CDR3nt: TGTGCCAGCACCCTGGACAGATACAATGAGCAGTTCTTC
CDR3aa: CASTLDRYNEQFF

len: 15
v_gene: TRBV7-2
d_gene: TRBD1
abundance: few
j_gene: TRBJ1-1
CDR3nt: TGTGCCAGCAGCTATCGACAGGGCCTGAACACTGAAGCTTTCTTT
CDR3aa: CASSYRQGLNTEAFF

len: 16
v_gene: TRBV12-3/TRBV12-4
d_gene: -
abundance: -
j_gene: TRBJ1-1
CDR3nt: TGTGCCAGCAGTTTAAATCTCGGGGGCTTGAACACTGAAGCTTTCTTT
CDR3aa: CASSLNLGGLNTEAFF

len: 15
v_gene: TRBV5-1
d_gene: -
abundance: few
j_gene: TRBJ2-5
CDR3nt: TGCGCCAGCAGCTTTGGTGGACTGTACCAAGAGACCCAGTACTTC
CDR3aa: CASSFGGLYQETQYF

len: 15
v_gene: TRBV29-1
d_gene: TRBD2
abundance: few
j_gene: TRBJ2-3
CDR3nt: TGCAGCTCAATACTAGCGGGGGGGCCCACAGATACGCAGTATTTT
CDR3aa: CSSILAGGPTDTQYF

len: 15
v_gene: TRBV5-1
d_gene: -
abundance: few
j_gene: TRBJ1-1
CDR3nt: TGCGCCAGCAGCCCTCCAAGGGGGGCCGTCACTGAAGCTTTCTTT
CDR3aa: CASSPPRGAVTEAFF

len: 15
v_gene: TRBV9
d_gene: -
abundance: few
j_gene: TRBJ1-5
CDR3nt: TGTGCCAGCAGTGTAGCGGGGGCCGCAGAACAGCCCCAGCATTTT
CDR3aa: CASSVAGAAEQPQHF

len: 16
v_gene: TRBV15
d_gene: -
abundance: -
j_gene: TRBJ2-1
CDR3nt: TGTGCCACCAGCAGCTTTACCGGGACGGGGGGCGATGAGCAGTCCTTC
CDR3aa: CATSSFTGTGGDEQSF